This entry concerns a single T cell receptor beta chain. Its antigen is undetermined. The ends were cut back, 4 bases at V and 5 bases at J, with 19 bases in the middle. The CDR3 runs to 15 residues. Germline loops: CDR1 SGHRS, CDR2 YFSETQ. The sample is drawn from a study of cytomegalovirus exposure and HLA in healthy donors. As for the study in general: An early data release held tens of millions of unique TCRs from HLA-typed donors. Study-wide findings and caveats: It was shown in a later analysis that HLA-associated TCR beta chains were more clonally expanded than other, equally common chains.

The PCR had 60 Vbeta and 13 Jbeta primers. Method: immunoSEQ multiplex PCR; TCRdb's copy keeps in-frame clones and lacks some. The sample has over 150,000 clones; around 81% are singletons. Donors consisted of healthy bone marrow donors. This receptor was obtained from a woman younger than 45 in good health and CMV-seronegative. The sequenced material came from PBMCs. The J gene is TRBJ2-7, the V gene TRBV5-1, with D tentatively TRBD1 or TRBD2 (6 bases each). The CDR3 reads CASSLGGHPRDEQYF. CDR3 DNA: TGCGCCAGCAGCCTGGGGGGACACCCTAGGGACGAGCAGTACTTC.